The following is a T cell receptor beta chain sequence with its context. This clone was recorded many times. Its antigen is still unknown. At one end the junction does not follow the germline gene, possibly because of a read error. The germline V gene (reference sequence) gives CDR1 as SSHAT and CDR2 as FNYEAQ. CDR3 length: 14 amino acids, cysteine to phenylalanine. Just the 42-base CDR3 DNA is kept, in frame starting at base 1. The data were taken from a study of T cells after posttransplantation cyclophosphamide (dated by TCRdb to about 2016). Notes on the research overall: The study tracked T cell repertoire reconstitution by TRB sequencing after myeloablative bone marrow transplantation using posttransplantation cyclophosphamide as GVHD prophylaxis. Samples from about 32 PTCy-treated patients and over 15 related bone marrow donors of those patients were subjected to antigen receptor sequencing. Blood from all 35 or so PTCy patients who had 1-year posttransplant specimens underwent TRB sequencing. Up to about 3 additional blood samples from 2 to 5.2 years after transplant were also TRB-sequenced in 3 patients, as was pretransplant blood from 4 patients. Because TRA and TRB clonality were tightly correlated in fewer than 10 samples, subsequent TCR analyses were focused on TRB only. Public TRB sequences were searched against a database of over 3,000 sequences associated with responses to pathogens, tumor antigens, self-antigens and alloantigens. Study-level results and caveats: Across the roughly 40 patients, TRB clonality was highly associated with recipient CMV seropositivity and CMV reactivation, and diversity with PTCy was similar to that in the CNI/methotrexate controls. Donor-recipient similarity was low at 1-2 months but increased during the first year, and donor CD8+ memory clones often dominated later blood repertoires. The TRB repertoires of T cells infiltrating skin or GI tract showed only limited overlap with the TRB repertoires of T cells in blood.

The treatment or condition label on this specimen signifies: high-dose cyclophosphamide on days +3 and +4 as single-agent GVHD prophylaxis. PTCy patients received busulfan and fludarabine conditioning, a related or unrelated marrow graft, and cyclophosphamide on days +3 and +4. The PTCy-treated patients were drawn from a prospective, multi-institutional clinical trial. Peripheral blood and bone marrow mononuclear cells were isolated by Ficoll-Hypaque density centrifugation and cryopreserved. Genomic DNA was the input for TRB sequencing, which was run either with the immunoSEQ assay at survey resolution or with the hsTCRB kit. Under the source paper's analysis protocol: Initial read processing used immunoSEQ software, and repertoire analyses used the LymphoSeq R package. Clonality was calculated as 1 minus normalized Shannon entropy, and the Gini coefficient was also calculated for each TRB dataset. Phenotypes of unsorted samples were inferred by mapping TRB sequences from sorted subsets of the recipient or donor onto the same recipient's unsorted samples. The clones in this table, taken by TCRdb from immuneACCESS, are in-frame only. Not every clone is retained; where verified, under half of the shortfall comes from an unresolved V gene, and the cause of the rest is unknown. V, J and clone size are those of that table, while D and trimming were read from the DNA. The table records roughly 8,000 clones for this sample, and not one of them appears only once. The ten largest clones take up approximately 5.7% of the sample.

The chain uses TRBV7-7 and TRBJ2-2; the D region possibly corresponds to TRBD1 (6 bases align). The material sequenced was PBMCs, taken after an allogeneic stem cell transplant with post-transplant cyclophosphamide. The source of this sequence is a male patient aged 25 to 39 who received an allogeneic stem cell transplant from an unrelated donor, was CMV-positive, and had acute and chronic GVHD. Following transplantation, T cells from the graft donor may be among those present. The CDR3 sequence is CASSLARGTGELFF. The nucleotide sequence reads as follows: TGTGCTAGCAGCTTAGCCAGGGGCACCGGGGAGCTGTTTTTT. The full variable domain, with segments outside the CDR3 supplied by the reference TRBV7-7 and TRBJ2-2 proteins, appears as GAGVSQSPRYKVTKRGQDVTLRCDPISSHATLYWYQQALGQGPEFLTYFNYEAQPDKSGLPSDRFSAERPEGSISTLTIQRTEQRDSAMYRCASSLARGTGELFFGEGSRLTVL.